This T cell receptor (beta chain) stems from a study of regulatory and conventional T cells in RAG deficiency. General observations from the study: Omenn syndrome and CID/AS patients had around 100-fold fewer unique Treg TCR beta sequences, versus approximately 9.6-fold elsewhere.

On this clone itself: Its target is not known.

Blood CD4+ CD25-high CD127-low regulatory T cells supplied the genomic DNA template. Germline V CDR1 and CDR2: SGHTA, FQGTGA. The CDR3 runs 17 residues. Trimming cost V 1 base and J 2 bases, with 15 bases left between them. Profiling relied on immunoSEQ multiplex PCR, and the TCRdb table lists in-frame clones only, not all of them. Altogether over 8,500 clones are present, around 89% being singletons, with the ten largest covering around 1.4%. These data were also reused for a study on regulatory T cells. In that study: Amplification used 52 TRBV primers and 13 TRBJ primers.

This chain connects TRBV7-3 to TRBJ2-1; D unclear. Input material: Tregs sorted from blood. The TCR originated in a human donor in good health. The CDR3 coding sequence is TGTGCCAGCAGCTTAAAAGCTCCCGTCCCCCCCTACAATGAGCAGTTCTTC. Translated, it gives CASSLKAPVPPYNEQFF.